Below, one T cell receptor beta chain is given with its context. Its antigen is not identified. The CDR3 loop spans 14 amino acids. V lost 3 bases, J lost 5 bases, and 17 bases lay in between. The germline V gene encodes CDR1 DFQATT and CDR2 SNEGSKA (reference sequence). The record originates from a study of blood T cells in healthy people across ages. Study outcomes and limitations: PBMCs that were unsorted prevented a conclusive naive versus antigen-experienced comparison.

The study isolated at least 6 million PBMCs from each sample. Then a second PCR, running about 6 to 12 cycles, was carried out with a sample-barcoded 5' primer and a J-beta primer mix. MiXCR was run by TCRdb on the 5' RACE reads, yielding one entry per CDR3 protein. The sample contains roughly 500,000 distinct CDR3 sequences, about 26% of which appear only once. What was sequenced was blood. This clonotype was sampled from a woman aged 70-85 years in good health. The rearrangement uses TRBV20-1 and TRBJ2-7; weak D call: TRBD2 (6 bases). The CDR3: CSARSSARINEQYF. The CDR3 DNA reads as TGCAGTGCTAGGTCTAGCGCGAGAATCAACGAGCAGTACTTC.